One and the same sample provided the 15 T cell receptor beta chains below, sequenced in a study of blood T cell repertoires in COVID-19. Produced via immunoSEQ multiplex PCR; TCRdb's table is partial and in-frame only. The sample carries some 60,000 clones, roughly 89% recorded once. The sample taken for sequencing was peripheral blood. These receptors came from a human donor in a cohort sampled during active COVID-19.

The chain recombines TRBV28 with TRBJ2-7, with 8 bases matching TRBD1. Germline V lookup: CDR1 MDHEN, CDR2 SYDVKM. The J segment lost 3 bases and the V segment lost 5 bases, leaving 9 bases of the junction unmatched. The CDR3 spans 15 residues. The CDR3 DNA reads as TGTGCCAGCAGTGCGCCCGGGACAGGCAACTACGAGCAGTACTTC. It encodes CASSAPGTGNYEQYF.

This clone is a singleton in its sample. The genes are TRBV9 and TRBJ2-3; 8 bases are a match to TRBD2. Germline values: CDR1 SGDLS, CDR2 YYNGEE. CDR3 length equals 16 residues. V trimming: 5 bases; J trimming: 4 bases; junction bases outside the gene matches: 12. The CDR3 loop reads CASSTSGPAAADTQYF. CDR3 nucleotides: TGTGCCAGCAGTACTAGCGGCCCCGCGGCGGCAGATACGCAGTATTTT.

This chain joins TRBV18 and TRBJ2-2; weak D call: TRBD1 (5 bases). V gave up 3 bases and J gave up 1 base, with 6 bases separating them. The CDR3 spans 14 residues. Germline V gives CDR1 KGHSH, CDR2 LQKENI. This CDR3 is CASSPGQNTGELFF. CDR3 DNA sequence: TGTGCCAGCTCACCGGGGCAGAACACCGGGGAGCTGTTTTTT.

This clone was seen once. The chain recombines TRBV4-1 with TRBJ2-7; tentative D call: TRBD1 (5 bases). CDR3 size: 16 residues. Germline CDR1 is MGHRA and CDR2 is YSYEKL. V was clipped by 4 bases and J by 0 bases, with 16 bases between them. Here the CDR3 reads CASSPGNFQSSYEQYF. CDR3 coding DNA: TGCGCCAGCAGCCCAGGGAATTTTCAGAGCTCCTACGAGCAGTACTTC.

The rearrangement uses TRBV9 and TRBJ2-7, with 7 bases identical to TRBD2. Germline trimming cut 0 bases from V and 2 bases from J; bases unmatched to any gene: 5. Per germline, CDR1 SGDLS and CDR2 YYNGEE. This CDR3 comprises 15 residues. This CDR3 reads CASSVVGGGTYEQYF. CDR3 DNA: TGTGCCAGCAGCGTAGTTGGCGGGGGTACCTACGAGCAGTACTTC. The entire variable domain, with the rest obtained from reference TRBV9 and TRBJ2-7, is as follows: DSGVTQTPKHLITATGQRVTLRCSPRSGDLSVYWYQQSLDQGLQFLIQYYNGEERAKGNILERFSAQQFPDLHSELNLSSLELGDSALYFCASSVVGGGTYEQYFGPGTRLTVT.

This clone was counted once. The chain combines TRBV7-2 with TRBJ2-3; maybe TRBD1 (5 bases). CDR1 is SGHTA and CDR2 is FQGNSA in the germline V gene. This CDR3 has 15 residues. V lost 1 base, J lost 6 bases, and 14 bases lay in between. CDR3 DNA: TGTGCCAGCAGCTTAGTAGGGGCGAATTGGGATACGCAGTATTTT. It codes for CASSLVGANWDTQYF. Drawing the rest from reference TRBV7-2 and TRBJ2-3, the complete variable domain is GAGVSQSPSNKVTEKGKDVELRCDPISGHTALYWYRQSLGQGLEFLIYFQGNSAPDKSGLPSDRFSAERTGGSVSTLTIQRTQQEDSAVYLCASSLVGANWDTQYFGPGTRLTVL.

The chain employs TRBV7-2 and TRBJ2-5; D ambiguous. CDR1 and CDR2 (germline): SGHTA, FQGNSA. Deletions cut 1 base from V and 7 bases from J, with 10 bases between. The CDR3 extends over 13 amino acids. The chain's CDR3 is CASSLDTSRTQYF. The CDR3 DNA is TGTGCCAGCAGCTTAGACACTTCTAGGACCCAGTACTTC.

Regarding this clone: At one end, the junction sequence differs from germline, possibly due to a read error. This chain uses TRBV6-5 with TRBJ2-7, with 11 bases that match TRBD2. The CDR3 loop spans 15 amino acids. Germline V gene data show CDR1 as MNHEY and CDR2 as SVGAGI. CDR3 nucleotides: TGTGCCAGCAGATTAGCGGGAGGGCCCTCCCACGAGCAGTACTTC. This translates into CASRLAGGPSHEQYF.

The chain carries TRBV5-1 and TRBJ2-3, with D maybe TRBD2 (5 bases). The CDR3 contains 16 residues. V was pared by 2 bases and J by 5 bases, with 18 bases between. CDR1 is SGHRS and CDR2 is YFSETQ in the germline V gene. The CDR3 sequence: CASSLRAAGGKDTQYF. The DNA of the CDR3 is TGCGCCAGCAGCTTACGAGCGGCCGGAGGTAAAGATACGCAGTATTTT. Complete variable domain (other parts from reference TRBV5-1 and TRBJ2-3): KAGVTQTPRYLIKTRGQQVTLSCSPISGHRSVSWYQQTPGQGLQFLFEYFSETQRNKGNFPGRFSGRQFSNSRSEMNVSTLELGDSALYLCASSLRAAGGKDTQYFGPGTRLTVL.

This clone was seen just once. The chain uses TRBV19 and TRBJ1-1; 8 bases align to TRBD1. The CDR3 length is 14 residues. V shed 6 bases, J shed 7 bases, and the junction held 10 bases outside the gene matches. Germline lookup yields CDR1 LNHDA and CDR2 SQIVND (reference sequence). The CDR3 loop is CASSQGTGLFEAFF. The CDR3 coding sequence is TGTGCCAGTAGCCAGGGGACAGGACTCTTTGAAGCTTTCTTT.

The V call is TRBV5-4, the J call TRBJ2-3; D gene uncertain. The CDR3 has 14 residues. The germline V gene has CDR1 SGHNT and CDR2 YYREEE (reference sequence). V dropped 0 bases and J dropped 0 bases, with 5 bases sitting between them. The CDR3 region is CASSLGGSTDTQYF. The CDR3 DNA reads TGTGCCAGCAGCTTGGGAGGAAGCACAGATACGCAGTATTTT.

This clone ranks as medium-sized. This chain connects TRBV5-6 to TRBJ2-1; weak D call: TRBD2 (5 bases). Between the trimmed V and J ends, which lost 7 bases and 0 bases, there was a span of 17 bases. CDR1 and CDR2 from the germline V gene are SGHDT and YYEEEE. There are 16 residues in the CDR3. The CDR3 DNA sequence: TGTGCCAGCCGCTATATAGCGAGTAGCTCCTACAATGAGCAGTTCTTC. Amino acids: CASRYIASSSYNEQFF.

The chain is built from TRBV11-2 and TRBJ2-7, with TRBD2 as a possible D gene (7 bases). The CDR3 has 15 residues. With 6 bases removed from V and 2 bases from J, the gap between germline ends came to 17 bases. Germline CDR1 reads SGHAT; CDR2 reads FQNNGV. CDR3 region: CASSLGASGPYEQYF. The CDR3 DNA is TGTGCCAGCAGTCTGGGGGCTAGCGGCCCCTACGAGCAGTACTTC. Variable domain in full (rest from reference TRBV11-2 and TRBJ2-7): EAGVAQSPRYKIIEKRQSVAFWCNPISGHATLYWYQQILGQGPKLLIQFQNNGVVDDSQLPKDRFSAERLKGVDSTLKIQPAKLEDSAVYLCASSLGASGPYEQYFGPGTRLTVT.

With regard to this clone: One junction end does not reproduce the germline sequence, and a read error may be involved. The DNA for the CDR3 is TGTGCCAGCAGCTTAGTTACCACTAGCGATCGAGAGGCCCAGTACTTC. It translates to CASSLVTTSDREAQYF. The V and J genes are TRBV7-9 and TRBJ2-5; the match to TRBD2 covers 7 bases. CDR3 length: 16 residues. CDR1 is SEHNR and CDR2 is FQNEAQ in the germline V gene (reference sequence).

The rearrangement uses TRBV11-3 and TRBJ2-1; 8 bases are shared with TRBD2. This CDR3 comprises 16 residues. V lost 5 bases, J lost 3 bases, and 9 bases stayed unmatched. Germline V CDR1 and CDR2: SGHNT, YENEEA. The chain's CDR3 is CASSHSGGDYYNEQFF. The DNA of the CDR3 is TGTGCCAGCAGCCATTCCGGGGGGGATTACTACAATGAGCAGTTCTTC.